The present entry profiles one TCR beta chain with its context. Authors' processing steps: Reference gene primer amplification gave estimated nucleated cell counts. TCRdb keeps only in-frame clones here, not all; method: immunoSEQ multiplex PCR. For V, J and clone size, that table is used; D and trimming come from the DNA. The repertoire holds around 230,000 clones, 84% seen once, with over 2% in the top ten. This entry belongs to a study of blood T cell repertoires in COVID-19. In the study overall: COVID-19 samples collected from the United States, Italy and Spain covered acute and convalescent phases. In each case, the material was cDNA or gDNA derived from T cells, B-cell-depleted T cells, or PBMCs.

CDR3 length: 21 residues. Germline lookup yields CDR1 LGHDT and CDR2 YNNKEL (reference sequence). V gave up 4 bases and J gave up 0 bases; unmatched junction bases: 23. The clonotype originates from a man aged 40-50 years who had recovered from COVID-19. Sequenced sample: peripheral blood. The genes are TRBV3-1 (or the pseudogene TRBV3-2) and TRBJ1-1, with 7 bases aligning to TRBD1. CDR3 region: CASSLRRGTVTFGFMNTEAFF. CDR3 in DNA: TGTGCCAGCAGCCTAAGACGAGGGACAGTCACCTTCGGTTTTATGAACACTGAAGCTTTCTTT.